This T cell receptor beta chain was recovered during a study of cytomegalovirus exposure and HLA in healthy donors. Study-wide findings and caveats: Immune exposure information available was restricted to CMV serostatus. Later analysis identified a missense DCLRE1C variant that was linked to TCR beta V- and J-gene trimming. A classifier reportedly called cytomegalovirus status with high sensitivity and specificity.

Germline values: CDR1 MRHNA, CDR2 SNTAGT. The trim removed 0 bases at V and 5 bases at J, leaving 4 bases unmatched. The CDR3 covers 16 residues. Concerning this clone: Its antigen is still unknown.

Use of 60 Vbeta and 13 Jbeta primers characterized the PCR. Assay: immunoSEQ multiplex PCR; the TCRdb copy retains only in-frame clones and omits some. Among approximately 110,000 clones listed, about 81% were seen once. At sampling all donors were nominally healthy, likely with unrecorded immune exposures. The rearrangement joins TRBV6-4 to TRBJ2-2; 9 bases match TRBD1. The specimen was PBMCs. The clonotype comes from a woman in her twenties or thirties in good health and CMV-seronegative. The CDR3 sequence: CASSDSPQGATGELFF. CDR3 DNA: TGTGCCAGCAGTGACTCACCACAGGGGGCGACCGGGGAGCTGTTTTTT.